The next 21 T cell receptor beta chains were all read from a single sample in a study of preoperative IRX-2 immunotherapy in early breast cancer. TCRdb keeps only in-frame clones here, not all; method: immunoSEQ multiplex PCR. The data hold tens of thousands of clones, with roughly four fifths observed a single time. Regarding treatment: preoperative locoregional IRX-2 cytokine immunotherapy. The source material was lymph node tissue, sampled after IRX-2 immunotherapy. These receptors were taken from a human donor with breast cancer.

This chain uses TRBV28 with TRBJ2-4; D is possibly TRBD1 (6 bases). The length of the CDR3 is 16 residues. Deletions cut 3 bases from V and 0 bases from J, with 12 bases between. In germline, CDR1 is MDHEN, CDR2 SYDVKM. CDR3 DNA sequence: TGTGCCAGCAGTTTTTGGGCAGGGGAAGCCAAAAACATTCAGTACTTC. It yields the protein CASSFWAGEAKNIQYF.

This chain connects TRBV29-1 to TRBJ2-3, with 12 nucleotides matching TRBD2. The CDR3 covers 13 residues. With V trimmed by 4 bases and J by 4 bases, 0 bases remained unmatched. The germline V gene has CDR1 SQVTM and CDR2 ANQGSEA. The CDR3 loop is CSVGLAGADTQYF. The CDR3 DNA is TGCAGCGTTGGACTAGCGGGGGCAGATACGCAGTATTTT.

The V and J genes are TRBV19 and TRBJ1-3, with 9 bases identical to TRBD1. The V gene's germline CDR1 is LNHDA and CDR2 SQIVND (reference sequence). This CDR3 has 16 residues. With V trimmed by 6 bases and J by 0 bases, 6 bases remained unmatched. The CDR3 DNA follows: TGTGCCAGTAGACCGGGACAGGGTTACTCTGGAAACACCATATATTTT. It yields the protein CASRPGQGYSGNTIYF. The full variable domain, rest sourced from reference TRBV19 and TRBJ1-3, is DGGITQSPKYLFRKEGQNVTLSCEQNLNHDAMYWYRQDPGQGLRLIYYSQIVNDFQKGDIAEGYSVSREKKESFPLTVTSAQKNPTAFYLCASRPGQGYSGNTIYFGEGSWLTVV.

The chain joins TRBV28 to TRBJ1-5, with 8 bases that match TRBD1. Germline-derived CDR1 and CDR2 are MDHEN and SYDVKM. This CDR3 is built from 13 residues. The V gene end was trimmed by 10 bases and the J gene end by 1 base; junction bases not matched to a gene: 3. The CDR3 sequence: CATDRGSNQPQHF. The CDR3 nucleotides read TGTGCCACAGACAGGGGAAGCAATCAGCCCCAGCATTTT.

The chain is built from TRBV11-3 and TRBJ2-1; 15 nucleotides align to TRBD2. The CDR3 consists of 15 residues. From germline, CDR1 is SGHNT and CDR2 YENEEA. After removal of 5 bases from V and 7 bases from J, the junction contained 3 bases not matched to a gene. The CDR3 nucleotides are TGTGCCAGCAGCCCCGGGACTAGCGGGGGGAATGAGCAGTTCTTC. Protein sequence: CASSPGTSGGNEQFF.

V is TRBV6-7 and J is TRBJ2-1; TRBD1 matches 9 bases. TRBV6-7 counts as an open reading frame of uncertain function. V shed 4 bases, J shed 4 bases, and the junction held 2 bases outside the gene matches. The CDR3 has 14 amino acids. This chain's CDR3 is CASSSGTGYNEQFF. CDR3 in DNA: TGTGCCAGCAGTTCCGGGACAGGGTACAATGAGCAGTTCTTC.

V usage is TRBV30 and J usage is TRBJ1-5; 7 bases agree with TRBD1. Germline CDR1 is GTSNPN and CDR2 is SVGIG (reference sequence). The junction had 9 bases not matched to a gene; V was cut back by 0 bases and J by 4 bases. CDR3 length equals 16 residues. CDR3 in DNA: TGTGCCTGGAGTGTAAAGGAGGGGGCGCGGAATCAGCCCCAGCATTTT. It is translated as CAWSVKEGARNQPQHF. The full variable domain, in which reference TRBV30 and TRBJ1-5 provide the parts outside the CDR3, is SQTIHQWPATLVQPVGSPLSLECTVEGTSNPNLYWYRQAAGRGLQLLFYSVGIGQISSEVPQNLSASRPQDRQFILSSKKLLLSDSGFYLCAWSVKEGARNQPQHFGDGTRLSIL.

This clone appeared a few times. The J gene is TRBJ1-1, the V gene TRBV11-3, with D perhaps matching TRBD1 (5 bases). This CDR3 is 14 amino acids long. Germline V gene lookup returns CDR1 SGHNT and CDR2 YENEEA. V was shortened by 4 bases and J by 1 base, with 10 bases between the two germline ends. CDR3 sequence: CASSSGRKNTEAFF. In nucleotides, the CDR3 is TGTGCCAGCAGCTCGGGACGGAAGAACACTGAAGCTTTCTTT.

The chain joins TRBV10-3 to TRBJ2-3; D is unclear. Per germline, CDR1 ENHRY and CDR2 SYGVKD. The CDR3 consists of 16 residues. V was shortened by 0 bases and J by 0 bases, with 10 bases between the two germline ends. The CDR3 here is CAISESGQSSTDTQYF. The CDR3 DNA sequence: TGTGCCATCAGTGAGTCCGGGCAGTCTAGCACAGATACGCAGTATTTT.

V usage is TRBV6-1 and J usage is TRBJ1-1, with D uncertain. CDR3 size: 13 residues. V lost 1 base and J 7 bases, leaving 10 bases between the germline ends. Per germline, CDR1 MNHNS and CDR2 SASEGT. The CDR3 DNA is TGTGCCAGCAGTGAAGATGGGCAGGTTGAAGCTTTCTTT. As protein: CASSEDGQVEAFF.

The chain carries TRBV5-1 and TRBJ1-1; D not resolved. This CDR3 is built from 17 residues. The V end was cut by 0 bases, the J end by 1 base, with 16 bases between. Looked up from germline, CDR1 is SGHRS and CDR2 is YFSETQ. The chain's CDR3 is CASSLAGGRHQNTEAFF. The CDR3 nucleotides are TGCGCCAGCAGCTTGGCCGGCGGCAGGCATCAGAACACTGAAGCTTTCTTT.

There are a few counts of this clone. This chain joins TRBV7-6 and TRBJ2-7; D remains ambiguous. The CDR3 contains 15 residues. V gave up 2 bases and J gave up 0 bases, with 11 bases separating them. The germline CDR1 and CDR2 sequences are SGHVS and FNYEAQ. CDR3 sequence reads: CASSLNRANSYEQYF. In nucleotides, the CDR3 is TGTGCCAGCAGCTTAAATCGAGCCAACTCCTACGAGCAGTACTTC. Complete variable domain (other parts from reference TRBV7-6 and TRBJ2-7): GAGVSQSPRYKVTKRGQDVALRCDPISGHVSLYWYRQALGQGPEFLTYFNYEAQQDKSGLPNDRFSAERPEGSISTLTIQRTEQRDSAMYRCASSLNRANSYEQYFGPGTRLTVT.

The J gene is TRBJ1-4, the V gene TRBV15; D unclear. The V gene lost 9 bases and the J gene lost 3 bases, with 14 bases spanning the gap. Germline values: CDR1 LNHNV, CDR2 YYDKDF (reference sequence). The length of the CDR3 is 14 residues. In DNA form, the CDR3 reads TGTGCCACGGCTGGCGGGCCCCCTAATGAAAAACTGTTTTTT. The encoded protein is CATAGGPPNEKLFF.

This clone showed up just once. CDR3 in DNA: TGTGCCAGCAGCTTTAGCTTCACAGATACGCAGTATTTT. Amino acids: CASSFSFTDTQYF. The chain employs TRBV7-1 and TRBJ2-3; D remains unclear. TRBV7-1 is an ORF, with its function uncertain. V lost 4 bases, J lost 2 bases, and 7 bases lay in between. The length of the CDR3 is 13 residues.

CDR3 residues: CASISVGAQPQHF. The DNA of the CDR3 is TGTGCCAGCATATCCGTCGGGGCCCAGCCCCAGCATTTT. V and J are TRBV6-8 and TRBJ1-5; possibly TRBD1 for D (5 bases). The CDR3 totals 13 residues. Germline CDR1 reads MNHGY; CDR2 reads SAAAGT. V was pared by 7 bases and J by 7 bases, with 14 bases between.

V is TRBV19 and J is TRBJ2-7; a possible D gene is TRBD1 (5 bases). Germline CDR1 reads LNHDA; CDR2 reads SQIVND (reference sequence). The CDR3 runs to 15 residues. V lost 0 bases and J lost 2, with 11 bases in between. The CDR3 region is CASSIDAQGTYEQYF. DNA for the CDR3: TGTGCCAGTAGTATAGATGCCCAGGGAACCTACGAGCAGTACTTC.

The chain recombines TRBV30 with TRBJ1-2; D uncertain. The V gene lost 4 bases and the J gene lost 1 base, with 22 bases spanning the gap. Germline CDR1 reads GTSNPN; CDR2 reads SVGIG (reference sequence). This CDR3 contains 17 residues. CDR3 loop: CAWIQRSRWQVNYGYTF. The CDR3 nucleotides are TGTGCCTGGATCCAACGCTCACGGTGGCAGGTTAACTATGGCTACACCTTC. The full variable domain, rest sourced from reference TRBV30 and TRBJ1-2, is SQTIHQWPATLVQPVGSPLSLECTVEGTSNPNLYWYRQAAGRGLQLLFYSVGIGQISSEVPQNLSASRPQDRQFILSSKKLLLSDSGFYLCAWIQRSRWQVNYGYTFGSGTRLTVV.

The chain is built from TRBV7-7 and TRBJ1-1, with D perhaps matching TRBD1 (6 bases). The V end lost 5 bases, the J end lost 0 bases, and 13 bases lay between the germline ends. The CDR3 totals 15 residues. Germline-derived CDR1 and CDR2 are SSHAT and FNYEAQ (reference sequence). The CDR3 protein is CASSPTNRVNTEAFF. The CDR3 DNA sequence: TGTGCCAGCAGCCCCACCAACAGGGTGAACACTGAAGCTTTCTTT.

The chain is built from TRBV6-8 and TRBJ2-5, with TRBD1 matching over 7 bases. CDR1 MNHGY and CDR2 SAAAGT come from the germline V gene. J lost 7 bases, V lost 0 bases, and 11 bases had no gene match. The CDR3 extends over 16 amino acids. The CDR3 DNA reads TGTGCCAGCAGTTACTCTCGGCAGGGGGAGCAGCTGACCCAGTACTTC. It is translated as CASSYSRQGEQLTQYF.

The genes are TRBV19 and TRBJ2-3; TRBD2 matches 14 bases. The CDR3 has 16 amino acids. V shed 7 bases and J 6 bases; nucleotides not matched to a gene: 9. CDR1 and CDR2 from the germline V gene are LNHDA and SQIVND (reference sequence). The CDR3 protein is CASTSGLAGAMDTQYF. The DNA for the CDR3 is TGTGCCAGTACCTCGGGACTAGCGGGGGCCATGGATACGCAGTATTTT. Drawing the rest from reference TRBV19 and TRBJ2-3, the complete variable domain is DGGITQSPKYLFRKEGQNVTLSCEQNLNHDAMYWYRQDPGQGLRLIYYSQIVNDFQKGDIAEGYSVSREKKESFPLTVTSAQKNPTAFYLCASTSGLAGAMDTQYFGPGTRLTVL.

This clone was seen a few times. CDR3 nucleotides: TGTGCCAGCTCACCACGGACAGAGGGTTATGGCTACACCTTC. This codes for CASSPRTEGYGYTF. The chain recombines TRBV18 with TRBJ1-2; D may be TRBD1 (6 bases). Germline-derived CDR1 and CDR2 are KGHSH and LQKENI. The CDR3 is 14 residues long. Trimming left V 1 base short and J 5 bases short, with 11 bases between. Variable domain in full (rest from reference TRBV18 and TRBJ1-2): NAGVMQNPRHLVRRRGQEARLRCSPMKGHSHVYWYRQLPEEGLKFMVYLQKENIIDESGMPKERFSAEFPKEGPSILRIQQVVRGDSAAYFCASSPRTEGYGYTFGSGTRLTVV.